The text below deals with one T cell receptor (beta chain). The data derive from a study of technical replicates of blood from four donors. The CDR3 is made up of 16 amino acids. With 5 bases removed from V and 1 base from J, the gap between germline ends came to 17 bases. Germline CDR1 SEHNR, CDR2 FQNEAQ (reference sequence). Produced via immunoSEQ multiplex PCR; TCRdb's table is partial and in-frame only. This repertoire shows some 78,000 clones, 94% found once; its top ten account for approximately 0.26%. The chain carries TRBV7-9 and TRBJ1-1, with no clear D. This sequence was found in a human donor in good health. The sample was T cells isolated from PBMCs. In DNA, the CDR3 is TGTGCCAGCAGCCTAAATAGAGGGCACAGGAACACTGAAGCTTTCTTT. It codes for CASSLNRGHRNTEAFF. The whole variable domain, remainder taken from reference TRBV7-9 and TRBJ1-1, is DTGVSQNPRHKITKRGQNVTFRCDPISEHNRLYWYRQTLGQGPEFLTYFQNEAQLEKSRLLSDRFSAERPKGSFSTLEIQRTEQGDSAMYLCASSLNRGHRNTEAFFGQGTRLTVV.